Each of the 2 T cell receptor beta chains below was sequenced from the same sample in a study of tumour-infiltrating T cells in Burkitt lymphoma. Produced via immunoSEQ multiplex PCR; TCRdb's table is partial and in-frame only. This table holds 3,000 to 4,500 clones, approximately 21% found once. The sequenced material came from tumor tissue. The receptors were sampled from a human donor with Burkitt lymphoma.

The rearrangement links TRBV27 to TRBJ2-1, with 7 bases fitting TRBD1. The CDR3 is 16 amino acids. Per germline, CDR1 MNHEY and CDR2 SMNVEV (reference sequence). V trimming: 5 bases; J trimming: 8 bases; junction bases outside the gene matches: 15. The CDR3 loop is CASSPFGTAEYDEQFF. CDR3 in DNA: TGTGCCAGCAGTCCTTTTGGGACAGCGGAGTACGATGAGCAGTTCTTC.

This chain links TRBV7-2 with TRBJ2-3; 7 nucleotides align to TRBD2. CDR3 length equals 15 residues. The J segment lost 0 bases and the V segment lost 5 bases, leaving 5 bases of the junction unmatched. Germline values: CDR1 SGHTA, CDR2 FQGNSA. The CDR3 protein is CASSAGRASTDTQYF. DNA for the CDR3: TGTGCCAGCAGCGCTGGGAGGGCGAGCACAGATACGCAGTATTTT.